This is a list of T cell receptor beta chains from one sample in a study of T cells in Graves' hyperthyroidism and ophthalmopathy. TCRdb recomputed calls from the multiplex PCR reads with MiXCR, one row per CDR3 protein. The sample carries approximately 360,000 distinct CDR3 sequences, roughly 25% recorded once. The sequenced sample consisted of blood. These receptors were obtained from a man aged 50 to 59 with Graves' hyperthyroidism. Both conserved end residues are part of each CDR3. The order of the fields is J gene, V gene, D gene, clone size, CDR3 protein, CDR3 DNA. D genes are given only for firm matches. Not every row has a clone size; where given, it reads once, few, many or a size class.

>TRBJ2-3|TRBV7-9|TRBD2|.
CASSLTFTSGSVTDTQYF
TGTGCCAGTAGCTTAACGTTTACTAGCGGGAGTGTTACAGATACGCAGTATTTT
>TRBJ1-5|TRBV12-3/TRBV12-4|.|.
CASSSGGVSNQPQHF
TGTGCCAGCAGTTCTGGAGGGGTAAGCAATCAGCCCCAGCATTTT
>TRBJ2-7|TRBV12-3/TRBV12-4|TRBD1|many
CASSLRQGSAYEQYF
TGTGCCAGCAGTTTAAGACAGGGGTCGGCCTACGAGCAGTACTTC
>TRBJ2-1|TRBV5-4|TRBD2|.
CASSSGLAGRFEQFF
TGTGCCAGCAGCTCAGGACTAGCGGGACGATTTGAGCAGTTCTTC
>TRBJ1-1|TRBV28|.|.
CASSFLVEAFF
TGTGCCAGCAGTTTTTTGGTTGAAGCTTTCTTT
>TRBJ2-7|TRBV20-1|.|few
CSAQRAGDHEQYF
TGCAGTGCGCAACGGGCAGGGGACCACGAGCAGTACTTC
>TRBJ1-2|TRBV24-1|.|few
CATSDGSGEDGYTF
TGTGCCACCAGTGATGGATCAGGGGAAGATGGCTACACCTTC
>TRBJ2-4|TRBV5-1|.|few
CASSLAPGAKNIQYF
TGCGCCAGCAGCTTGGCACCTGGAGCCAAAAACATTCAGTACTTC
>TRBJ2-1|TRBV29-1|.|few
CSVGAAYNEQFF
TGCAGCGTTGGTGCAGCCTACAATGAGCAGTTCTTC
>TRBJ1-4|TRBV7-8|.|.
CASSYRDPNEKLFF
TGTGCCAGCAGCTACCGGGATCCTAATGAAAAACTGTTTTTT
>TRBJ2-6|TRBV7-2|TRBD1|.
CASSMDRDRGSGANVLTF
TGTGCCAGCAGCATGGACCGGGACAGGGGCTCCGGGGCCAACGTCCTGACTTTC
>TRBJ2-7|TRBV9|.|.
CASSVGLSGEQYF
TGTGCCAGCAGCGTGGGGCTATCTGGGGAGCAGTACTTC
>TRBJ1-2|TRBV2|.|many
CASSEELNYGYTF
TGTGCCAGCAGTGAGGAGCTTAACTATGGCTACACCTTC
>TRBJ2-2|TRBV7-6|.|few
CASSLVGLETWSKNTGELFF
TGTGCCAGCAGCTTAGTAGGATTGGAGACATGGAGTAAGAACACCGGGGAGCTGTTTTTT
>TRBJ2-1|TRBV20-1|TRBD2|few
CSATAGTSGRALQFF
TGCAGTGCTACAGCCGGGACTAGCGGGAGGGCCTTACAGTTCTTC
>TRBJ2-2|TRBV18|TRBD1|.
CASSPGQYTGELFF
TGTGCCAGCTCACCGGGACAGTACACCGGGGAGCTGTTTTTT
>TRBJ1-4|TRBV28|.|few
CASSSKRGLEKLFF
TGTGCCAGCAGTTCGAAGCGGGGACTGGAAAAACTGTTTTTT
>TRBJ1-5|TRBV11-2|.|few
CASSRSTGHQPQHF
TGTGCCAGCAGCCGGTCGACAGGCCATCAGCCCCAGCATTTT
>TRBJ1-5|TRBV2|.|.
CASSEGSQPQHF
TGTGCCAGCAGTGAAGGGAGTCAGCCCCAGCATTTT
>TRBJ2-7|TRBV3-1|.|many
CASSRDSIYEQYF
TGTGCCAGCAGCCGCGATTCGATCTACGAGCAGTACTTC
>TRBJ2-7|TRBV6-2/TRBV6-3|TRBD1|.
CASSYSRTGSDEQYF
TGTGCCAGCAGTTACTCGCGGACAGGGAGCGACGAGCAGTACTTC
>TRBJ1-5|TRBV6-1|.|.
CASSPSLYNQPQHF
TGTGCCAGCAGCCCGTCCCTTTACAATCAGCCCCAGCATTTT
>TRBJ2-5|TRBV29-1|TRBD1|.
CSVEVDREETQYF
TGCAGCGTCGAAGTAGACAGGGAGGAGACCCAGTACTTC
>TRBJ2-7|TRBV3-1|.|many
CASSRLSTEQYF
TGTGCCAGCAGCCGACTCAGTACCGAGCAGTACTTC
>TRBJ1-2|TRBV19|.|.
CASSLGRGNSYGYTF
TGTGCCAGTAGCCTGGGGAGGGGGAATAGCTATGGCTACACCTTC
>TRBJ2-4|TRBV20-1|.|.
CSARGGGGLSNIQYF
TGCAGTGCTAGAGGGGGGGGCGGGCTATCGAACATTCAGTACTTC
>TRBJ1-2|TRBV19|.|.
CARRIPGRTYGYTF
TGTGCCAGAAGAATCCCGGGACGTACGTATGGCTACACCTTC
>TRBJ2-1|TRBV2|.|many
CASSSRGGDNEQFF
TGTGCCAGCAGCTCCAGGGGGGGGGACAATGAGCAGTTCTTC
>TRBJ2-5|TRBV18|.|.
CASSPRGEETQYF
TGTGCCAGCTCACCGAGGGGTGAGGAGACCCAGTACTTC
>TRBJ2-3|TRBV6-2/TRBV6-3|.|.
CASWDSRFSTDTQYF
TGTGCCAGTTGGGACTCGCGATTTAGCACAGATACGCAGTATTTT
>TRBJ1-5|TRBV6-1|TRBD1|.
CASTQTGDRGQPQHF
TGTGCCAGCACCCAGACAGGGGACAGGGGTCAGCCCCAGCATTTT
>TRBJ1-5|TRBV6-6|.|.
CASSYTDFQPQHF
TGTGCCAGCAGTTACACAGATTTTCAGCCCCAGCATTTT
>TRBJ2-7|TRBV4-2|.|many
CASSQDLGFSYEQYF
TGTGCCAGCAGCCAAGATCTCGGTTTCTCCTACGAGCAGTACTTC
>TRBJ1-1|TRBV2|.|.
CASRGGRAHTEAFF
TGTGCCAGCAGGGGGGGGCGGGCTCACACTGAAGCTTTCTTT
>TRBJ2-2|TRBV6-1|.|.
CAGSRPGIRLDAGELFF
TGTGCCGGCAGCCGACCCGGGATCCGGCTGGATGCCGGGGAGCTGTTTTTT
>TRBJ1-2|TRBV6-1|.|many
CASRARDYGYTF
TGTGCCAGCAGAGCCCGGGACTATGGCTACACCTTC
>TRBJ2-3|TRBV20-1|TRBD2|.
CSAGGTSRTDTQYF
TGCAGTGCTGGTGGGACTAGCCGAACAGATACGCAGTATTTT
>TRBJ2-1|TRBV7-6|TRBD2|many
CASSPWTSGMLNEQFF
TGTGCCAGCAGCCCCTGGACTAGCGGGATGCTAAATGAGCAGTTCTTC
>TRBJ2-3|TRBV15|.|.
CATSRVGDTQYF
TGTGCCACCAGCAGAGTCGGTGATACGCAGTATTTT
>TRBJ2-7|TRBV28|.|many
CASSLLGGAAYEQYF
TGTGCCAGCAGTTTATTGGGGGGGGCCGCCTACGAGCAGTACTTC
>TRBJ2-7|TRBV27|.|.
CASMWTVSAYEQYF
TGTGCCAGCATGTGGACAGTTTCAGCCTACGAGCAGTACTTC
>TRBJ1-2|TRBV27|.|.
CASSFATRNGYTF
TGTGCCAGCAGTTTCGCCACAAGGAATGGCTACACCTTC
>TRBJ1-1|TRBV12-3/TRBV12-4|.|few
CASTLVAGNTEAFF
TGTGCCAGCACCTTGGTAGCTGGGAACACTGAAGCTTTCTTT
>TRBJ1-6|TRBV7-2|TRBD1|few
CASSLDRDRNSPLHF
TGTGCCAGCAGCTTGGACAGGGATCGGAATTCACCCCTCCACTTT
>TRBJ2-2|TRBV5-1|.|.
CASSLGPPGELFF
TGCGCCAGCAGCTTGGGTCCCCCCGGGGAGCTGTTTTTT
>TRBJ2-1|TRBV2|TRBD2|.
CASTIAGGEQFF
TGTGCCAGCACGATAGCGGGAGGTGAGCAGTTCTTC
>TRBJ2-7|TRBV12-3/TRBV12-4|.|few
CASSFGSPAAREQYF
TGTGCCAGCAGTTTTGGCAGCCCGGCCGCGCGCGAGCAGTACTTC
>TRBJ2-7|TRBV11-2|.|few
CASSLIGQPREEQYF
TGTGCCAGCAGCTTAATAGGACAGCCCCGGGAGGAGCAGTACTTC
>TRBJ1-6|TRBV11-2|.|.
CASSLVVDSPLHF
TGTGCCAGCAGCTTAGTCGTTGATTCACCCCTCCACTTT
>TRBJ2-7|TRBV6-1|.|few
CASSQTEGNEQYF
TGTGCCAGCAGCCAGACCGAAGGCAACGAGCAGTACTTC
>TRBJ2-7|TRBV19|TRBD1|.
CASSLGTGGSIRYEQYF
TGTGCCAGTAGTCTCGGGACAGGGGGTAGCATCAGGTACGAGCAGTACTTC
>TRBJ2-7|TRBV20-1|.|.
CSATQGSDNEQYF
TGCAGTGCTACCCAGGGGAGCGACAACGAGCAGTACTTC
>TRBJ2-3|TRBV6-1|TRBD1|few
CASTFGQGTQYF
TGTGCCAGCACCTTTGGACAGGGGACGCAGTATTTT
>TRBJ2-3|TRBV5-1|TRBD2|many
CASSAKPGLAGFTDTQYF
TGCGCCAGCAGCGCGAAACCGGGACTAGCGGGATTCACAGATACGCAGTATTTT
>TRBJ2-5|TRBV20-1|TRBD2|few
CSARDRSGRAQYF
TGCAGTGCTAGAGATCGTAGCGGGAGGGCCCAGTACTTC
>TRBJ2-3|TRBV7-9|.|.
CASSPGLGQTGSGTDTQYF
TGTGCCAGCAGCCCAGGCCTGGGGCAGACGGGAAGTGGGACAGATACGCAGTATTTT